The following is a TCR beta chain sequence with its context. This specimen belongs to a study of technical replicates of blood from a handful of donors. V was pared by 5 bases and J by 7 bases, with 15 bases between. Germline V gene data show CDR1 as SEHNR and CDR2 as FQNEAQ (reference sequence). The CDR3 consists of 13 residues. Measured with immunoSEQ multiplex PCR; TCRdb has only the in-frame clones, and not every one. The sample shows roughly 87,000 clones, 85% to 95% of them seen only once. This sequence originates from a human donor in good health. J is TRBJ2-7 and V is TRBV7-9; D is perhaps TRBD1 (6 bases). Sample: T cells isolated from PBMCs. CDR3 protein: CASSTAGTSEQYF. CDR3 in DNA: TGTGCCAGCAGCACCGCAGGGACATCGGAGCAGTACTTC.